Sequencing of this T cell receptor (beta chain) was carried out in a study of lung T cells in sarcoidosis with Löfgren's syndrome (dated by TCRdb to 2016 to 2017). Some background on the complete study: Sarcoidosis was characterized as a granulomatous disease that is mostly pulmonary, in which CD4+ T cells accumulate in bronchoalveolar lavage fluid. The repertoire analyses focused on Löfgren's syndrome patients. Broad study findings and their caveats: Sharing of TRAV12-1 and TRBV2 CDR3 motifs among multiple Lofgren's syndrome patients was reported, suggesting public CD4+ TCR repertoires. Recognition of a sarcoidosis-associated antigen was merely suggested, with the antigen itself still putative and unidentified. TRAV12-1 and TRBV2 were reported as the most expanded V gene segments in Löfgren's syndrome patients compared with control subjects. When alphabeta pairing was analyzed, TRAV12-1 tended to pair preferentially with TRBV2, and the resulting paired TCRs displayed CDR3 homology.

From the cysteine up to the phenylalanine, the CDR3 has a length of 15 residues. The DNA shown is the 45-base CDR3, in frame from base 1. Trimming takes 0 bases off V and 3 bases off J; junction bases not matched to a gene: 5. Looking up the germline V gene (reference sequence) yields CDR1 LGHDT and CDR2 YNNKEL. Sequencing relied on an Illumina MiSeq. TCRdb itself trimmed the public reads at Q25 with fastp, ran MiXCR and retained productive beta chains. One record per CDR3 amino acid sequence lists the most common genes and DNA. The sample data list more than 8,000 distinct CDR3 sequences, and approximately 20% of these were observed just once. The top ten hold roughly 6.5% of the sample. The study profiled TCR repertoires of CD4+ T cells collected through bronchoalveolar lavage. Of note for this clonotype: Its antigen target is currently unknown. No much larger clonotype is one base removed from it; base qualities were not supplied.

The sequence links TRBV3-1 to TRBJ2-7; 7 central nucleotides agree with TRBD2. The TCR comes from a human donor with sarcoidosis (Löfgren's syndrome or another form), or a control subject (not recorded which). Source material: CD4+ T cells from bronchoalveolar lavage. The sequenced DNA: TGTGCCAGCAGCCAAGAGGGCGGGAGAGGCTACGAGCAGTACTTC. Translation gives CASSQEGGRGYEQYF.